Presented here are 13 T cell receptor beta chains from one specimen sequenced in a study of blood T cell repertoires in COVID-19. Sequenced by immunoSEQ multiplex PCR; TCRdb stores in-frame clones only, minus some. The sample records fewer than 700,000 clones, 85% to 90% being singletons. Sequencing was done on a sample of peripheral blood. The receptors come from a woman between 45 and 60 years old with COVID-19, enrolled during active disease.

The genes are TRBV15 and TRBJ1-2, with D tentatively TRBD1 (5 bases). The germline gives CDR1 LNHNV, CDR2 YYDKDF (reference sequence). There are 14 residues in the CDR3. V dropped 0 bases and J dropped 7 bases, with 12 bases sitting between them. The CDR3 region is CATSRETGGIGYTF. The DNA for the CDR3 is TGTGCCACCAGCAGAGAAACGGGGGGAATTGGCTACACCTTC. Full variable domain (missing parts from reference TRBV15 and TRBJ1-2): DAMVIQNPRYQVTQFGKPVTLSCSQTLNHNVMYWYQQKSSQAPKLLFHYYDKDFNNEADTPDNFQSRRPNTSFCFLDIRSPGLGDTAMYLCATSRETGGIGYTFGSGTRLTVV.

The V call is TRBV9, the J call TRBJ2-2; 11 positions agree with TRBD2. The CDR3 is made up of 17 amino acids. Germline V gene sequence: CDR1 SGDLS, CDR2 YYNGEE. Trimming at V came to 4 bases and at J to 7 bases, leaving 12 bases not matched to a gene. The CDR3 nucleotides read TGTGCCAGCAGCCCCCGACTAGCGGGGTCCCTCGGCGGGGAGCTGTTTTTT. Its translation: CASSPRLAGSLGGELFF.

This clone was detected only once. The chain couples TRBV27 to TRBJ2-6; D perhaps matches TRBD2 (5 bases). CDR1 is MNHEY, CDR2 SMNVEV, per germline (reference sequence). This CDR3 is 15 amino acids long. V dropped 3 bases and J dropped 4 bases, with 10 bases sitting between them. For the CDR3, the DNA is TGTGCCAGCAGTTTTGGGTCGGGAGGGGCCAACGTCCTGACTTTC. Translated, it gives CASSFGSGGANVLTF.

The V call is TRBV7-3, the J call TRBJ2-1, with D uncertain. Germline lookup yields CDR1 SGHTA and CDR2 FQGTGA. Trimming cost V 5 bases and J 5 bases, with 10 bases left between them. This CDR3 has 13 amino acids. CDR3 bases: TGTGCCAGCAGCATAGCCCCTAACAATGAGCAGTTCTTC. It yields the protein CASSIAPNNEQFF. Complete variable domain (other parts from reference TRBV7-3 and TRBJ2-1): GAGVSQTPSNKVTEKGKYVELRCDPISGHTALYWYRQSLGQGPEFLIYFQGTGAADDSGLPNDRFFAVRPEGSVSTLKIQRTERGDSAVYLCASSIAPNNEQFFGPGTRLTVL.

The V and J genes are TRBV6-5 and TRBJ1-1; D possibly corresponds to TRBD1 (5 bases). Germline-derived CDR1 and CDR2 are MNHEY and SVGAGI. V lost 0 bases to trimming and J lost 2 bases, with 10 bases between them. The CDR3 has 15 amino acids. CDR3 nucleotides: TGTGCCAGCAGTTACTCGTGGGGGGTTAACACTGAAGCTTTCTTT. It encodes CASSYSWGVNTEAFF.

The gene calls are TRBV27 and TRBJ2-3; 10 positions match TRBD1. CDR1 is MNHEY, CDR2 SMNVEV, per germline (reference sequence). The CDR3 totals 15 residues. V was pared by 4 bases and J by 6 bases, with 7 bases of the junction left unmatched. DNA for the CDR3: TGTGCCAGCAGTTCGGGACAGGGGTCAGGGGATACGCAGTATTTT. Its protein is CASSSGQGSGDTQYF.

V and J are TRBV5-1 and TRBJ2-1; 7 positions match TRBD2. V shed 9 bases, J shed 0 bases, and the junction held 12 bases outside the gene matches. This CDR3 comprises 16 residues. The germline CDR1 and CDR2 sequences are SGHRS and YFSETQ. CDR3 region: CATTWGGTVSYNEQFF. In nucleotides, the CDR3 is TGCGCCACCACCTGGGGGGGGACTGTCTCCTACAATGAGCAGTTCTTC.

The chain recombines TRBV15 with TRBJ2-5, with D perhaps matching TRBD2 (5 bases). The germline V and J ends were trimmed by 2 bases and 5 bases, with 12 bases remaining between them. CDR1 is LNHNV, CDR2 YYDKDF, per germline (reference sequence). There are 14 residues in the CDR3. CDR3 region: CATSRSRSGETQYF. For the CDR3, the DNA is TGTGCCACCAGCAGATCCAGGTCGGGGGAGACCCAGTACTTC.

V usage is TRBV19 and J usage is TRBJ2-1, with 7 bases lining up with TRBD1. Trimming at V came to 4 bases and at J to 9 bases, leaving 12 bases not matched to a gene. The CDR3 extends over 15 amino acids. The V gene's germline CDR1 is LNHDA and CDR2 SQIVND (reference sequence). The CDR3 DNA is TGTGCCAGTAGTAAGGGGGCCGCAATGCAGGGTGAGCAGTTCTTC. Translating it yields CASSKGAAMQGEQFF.

The DNA for the CDR3 is TGTGCCAGCAGCTTCGACAGATATTACACCGGGGAGCTGTTTTTT. It codes for CASSFDRYYTGELFF. J is TRBJ2-2 and V is TRBV7-2; the D gene is possibly TRBD1 (5 bases). The CDR3 is 15 residues long. Trimming took off 3 bases at V and 3 bases at J, with 11 bases between the two ends. CDR1 is SGHTA, CDR2 FQGNSA, per germline.

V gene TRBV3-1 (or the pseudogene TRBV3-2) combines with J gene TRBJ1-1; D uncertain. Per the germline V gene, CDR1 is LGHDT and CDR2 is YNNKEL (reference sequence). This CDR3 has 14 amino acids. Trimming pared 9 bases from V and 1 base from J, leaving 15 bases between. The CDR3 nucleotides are TGTGCCAGTCAGGAAGCGGCTTCGAACACTGAAGCTTTCTTT. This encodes CASQEAASNTEAFF.

The CDR3, as DNA: TGTGCCAGCAGCGTAGATGGGGAGGCGGGAGAAAAACTGTTTTTT. Translating it yields CASSVDGEAGEKLFF. This sequence joins TRBV9 and TRBJ1-4, with D unresolved. This CDR3 contains 15 residues. The V and J ends lost 0 bases and 8 bases respectively, with 14 bases between them. Germline CDR1 reads SGDLS; CDR2 reads YYNGEE.

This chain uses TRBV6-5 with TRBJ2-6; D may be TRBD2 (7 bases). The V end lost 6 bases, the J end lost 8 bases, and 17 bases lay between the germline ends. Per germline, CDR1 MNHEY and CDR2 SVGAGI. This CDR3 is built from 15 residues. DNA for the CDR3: TGTGCCAGCAGCCCGTCAAGGGGGGGGCCCAACGTCCTGACTTTC. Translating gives CASSPSRGGPNVLTF.